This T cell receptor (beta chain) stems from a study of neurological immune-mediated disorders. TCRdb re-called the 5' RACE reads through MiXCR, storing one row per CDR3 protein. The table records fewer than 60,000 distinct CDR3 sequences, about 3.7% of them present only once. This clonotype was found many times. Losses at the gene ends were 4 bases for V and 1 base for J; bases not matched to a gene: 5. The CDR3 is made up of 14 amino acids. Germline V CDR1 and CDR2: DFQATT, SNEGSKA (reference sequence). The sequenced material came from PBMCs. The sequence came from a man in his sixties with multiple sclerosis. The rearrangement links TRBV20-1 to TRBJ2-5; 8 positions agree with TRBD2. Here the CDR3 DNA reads TGCAGTGCTACCGGGGGGGCCATCCAAGAGACCCAGTACTTC. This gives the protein CSATGGAIQETQYF.